These T cell receptor beta chains were read from a single sample in a study of memory CD4+ T cells and cytomegalovirus serostatus. Clones were sequenced by immunoSEQ multiplex PCR, and TCRdb holds only the in-frame ones, with some missing. Of fewer than 40,000 clones listed, 70% to 85% are singletons. Sequenced: memory CD4+ T cells from blood. The receptors derive from an adult in good health and CMV-seropositive. The CDR3 runs from the conserved cysteine through the conserved F or W. D genes are given only for firm matches. Rows give clone size only sometimes, using once, few, many, or a class for an expanded clone.

clone size: NA; V gene: TRBV2; J gene: TRBJ1-2; D gene: NA; CDR3 DNA: TGTGCCAGCAGTGACCAGGGTGGTATTGGCTACACCTTC; CDR3 protein: CASSDQGGIGYTF
clone size: NA; V gene: TRBV18; J gene: TRBJ2-6; D gene: NA; CDR3 DNA: TGTGCCAGCTCACCATTGAAGGACTCTGGGGCCAACGTCCTGACTTTC; CDR3 protein: CASSPLKDSGANVLTF
clone size: few; V gene: TRBV4-2; J gene: TRBJ2-1; D gene: TRBD2; CDR3 DNA: TGTGCCAGCAGCCAGCTCCCCATAGGCGGGGGGGCCTACAATGAGCAGTTCTTC; CDR3 protein: CASSQLPIGGGAYNEQFF
clone size: NA; V gene: TRBV5-1; J gene: TRBJ2-3; D gene: NA; CDR3 DNA: TGCGCCAGCAGTCTTCAGTTTGACGGCACAGATACGCAGTATTTT; CDR3 protein: CASSLQFDGTDTQYF
clone size: NA; V gene: TRBV19; J gene: TRBJ2-1; D gene: NA; CDR3 DNA: TGTGCCAGTAGTATAGCGGGCAGGGGTTTAACTGATGAGCAGTTCTTC; CDR3 protein: CASSIAGRGLTDEQFF
clone size: NA; V gene: TRBV25-1; J gene: TRBJ2-2; D gene: TRBD2; CDR3 DNA: TGTGCCAGCACTACTAGCGGGAAAGACTTCGGGGAGCTGTTTTTT; CDR3 protein: CASTTSGKDFGELFF
clone size: NA; V gene: TRBV28; J gene: TRBJ1-3; D gene: TRBD1; CDR3 DNA: TGTGCCAGCAGTTCCCCACCAGGGGGGATCTCTGGAAACACCATATATTTT; CDR3 protein: CASSSPPGGISGNTIYF
clone size: NA; V gene: TRBV6-5; J gene: TRBJ1-2; D gene: TRBD1; CDR3 DNA: TGTGCCAGCAGTTACTCCCCAAGACAGGGCTATGGCTACACCTTC; CDR3 protein: CASSYSPRQGYGYTF
clone size: NA; V gene: TRBV7-7; J gene: TRBJ2-2; D gene: NA; CDR3 DNA: TGTGCTACAAAAACAGGAGCAGGGGCCGGGGAGCTGTTTTTT; CDR3 protein: CATKTGAGAGELFF
clone size: few; V gene: TRBV6-4; J gene: TRBJ2-1; D gene: TRBD2; CDR3 DNA: TGTGCCAAATACCGTGCGGACGAGCGGGAGGGCCCGGGACTTGGGCAGTTCTTC; CDR3 protein: CAKYRADEREGPGLGQFF
clone size: NA; V gene: TRBV2; J gene: TRBJ1-5; D gene: NA; CDR3 DNA: TGTGCCAGCAGTGCTGGTTTGGACAGCTCCAATCAGCCCCAGCATTTT; CDR3 protein: CASSAGLDSSNQPQHF
clone size: few; V gene: TRBV4-3; J gene: TRBJ1-4; D gene: NA; CDR3 DNA: TGCGCCAGCAGCCTTCAGGGTTTTACTAATGAAAAACTGTTTTTT; CDR3 protein: CASSLQGFTNEKLFF
clone size: NA; V gene: TRBV28; J gene: TRBJ1-5; D gene: TRBD1; CDR3 DNA: TGTGCCAGCAGTTTCTCGACCAGGGGGCAGGGCCAGCCCCAGCATTTT; CDR3 protein: CASSFSTRGQGQPQHF
clone size: few; V gene: TRBV4-1; J gene: TRBJ2-2; D gene: NA; CDR3 DNA: TGCGCCAGCAGCCAAGAAAAACAGATTACCGGGGAGCTGTTTTTT; CDR3 protein: CASSQEKQITGELFF
clone size: NA; V gene: TRBV9; J gene: TRBJ2-1; D gene: NA; CDR3 DNA: TGTGCCAGCAGCGTAGGGTTAGTCGTAGGCTCCTACAATGAGCAGTTCTTC; CDR3 protein: CASSVGLVVGSYNEQFF
clone size: few; V gene: TRBV10-3; J gene: TRBJ2-1; D gene: NA; CDR3 DNA: TGTGCCATCAAGGGGGTAACTAGCGAGGGCCCTGGACACAATGAGCAGTTCTTC; CDR3 protein: CAIKGVTSEGPGHNEQFF
clone size: few; V gene: TRBV20-1; J gene: TRBJ2-3; D gene: NA; CDR3 DNA: TGCAGTGCTGTGGGGAATACGCAGTATTTT; CDR3 protein: CSAVGNTQYF
clone size: few; V gene: TRBV10-3; J gene: TRBJ2-2; D gene: NA; CDR3 DNA: TGTGCCATCGCCCCGACTACAGGAGACAGGACGGACACCGGGGAGCTGTTTTTT; CDR3 protein: CAIAPTTGDRTDTGELFF
clone size: NA; V gene: TRBV5-8; J gene: TRBJ1-5; D gene: TRBD1; CDR3 DNA: TGTGCCAGCAGCTCCCGAGGCAGGGGGGGCAATCAGCCCCAGCATTTT; CDR3 protein: CASSSRGRGGNQPQHF
clone size: NA; V gene: TRBV9; J gene: TRBJ1-3; D gene: NA; CDR3 DNA: TGTGCCAGCAGCGTCCAGAGCTCTGGAAACACCATATATTTT; CDR3 protein: CASSVQSSGNTIYF
clone size: NA; V gene: TRBV5-4; J gene: TRBJ2-6; D gene: TRBD2; CDR3 DNA: TGTGCCAGCAGCGGGGCAGCGGGAGCCACCCGCTCTGGGGCCAACGTCCTGACTTTC; CDR3 protein: CASSGAAGATRSGANVLTF
clone size: NA; V gene: TRBV6-5; J gene: TRBJ2-5; D gene: NA; CDR3 DNA: TGTGCCAGCAGCCCTAGGGGTTACCAAGAGACCCAGTACTTC; CDR3 protein: CASSPRGYQETQYF
clone size: NA; V gene: TRBV5-1; J gene: TRBJ2-3; D gene: NA; CDR3 DNA: TGCGCCAGCAGCTTAGCTAGCACAGATACGCAGTATTTT; CDR3 protein: CASSLASTDTQYF
clone size: NA; V gene: TRBV18; J gene: TRBJ2-5; D gene: TRBD1; CDR3 DNA: TGTGCCAGCTCACGGAGCATGGACAGGGCACAAGAGACCCAGTACTTC; CDR3 protein: CASSRSMDRAQETQYF
clone size: NA; V gene: TRBV7-7; J gene: TRBJ2-3; D gene: NA; CDR3 DNA: TGTGCCAGCAGCTTGGGGGCGTCTAGCACAGATACGCAGTATTTT; CDR3 protein: CASSLGASSTDTQYF
clone size: NA; V gene: TRBV6-6; J gene: TRBJ1-5; D gene: NA; CDR3 DNA: TGTGCCAGCGGTGGGAATAGCAATCAGCCCCAGCATTTT; CDR3 protein: CASGGNSNQPQHF
clone size: NA; V gene: TRBV7-3; J gene: TRBJ2-2; D gene: NA; CDR3 DNA: TGTGCCAGCAGCCCCCGTCGGAGCGGCGGGGAGCTGTTTTTT; CDR3 protein: CASSPRRSGGELFF
clone size: NA; V gene: TRBV5-4; J gene: TRBJ2-3; D gene: NA; CDR3 DNA: TGTGCCAGCAGCTTACGGGCAGCTAGCACAGATACGCAGTATTTT; CDR3 protein: CASSLRAASTDTQYF
clone size: NA; V gene: TRBV28; J gene: TRBJ1-4; D gene: NA; CDR3 DNA: TGTGCCAGCAGGCAACTGGGGGAAAAACTGTTTTTT; CDR3 protein: CASRQLGEKLFF
clone size: NA; V gene: TRBV29-1; J gene: TRBJ2-2; D gene: NA; CDR3 DNA: TGCAGCGGAACTTGGTCGGGGACCGGGGAGCTGTTTTTT; CDR3 protein: CSGTWSGTGELFF
clone size: NA; V gene: TRBV2; J gene: TRBJ2-7; D gene: TRBD1; CDR3 DNA: TGTGCCAGCAGTGAACAGGGGGCAAGCTACGAGCAGTACTTC; CDR3 protein: CASSEQGASYEQYF
clone size: NA; V gene: TRBV6-6; J gene: TRBJ1-1; D gene: NA; CDR3 DNA: TGTGCCAGCAGTCCGACCGTTTTGAACACTGAAGCTTTCTTT; CDR3 protein: CASSPTVLNTEAFF
clone size: NA; V gene: TRBV5-1; J gene: TRBJ2-1; D gene: TRBD2; CDR3 DNA: TGCGCCAGCAGCTTGGAGCGGCTAGCGGGAGGAAATGAGCAGTTCTTC; CDR3 protein: CASSLERLAGGNEQFF
clone size: NA; V gene: TRBV2; J gene: TRBJ1-6; D gene: NA; CDR3 DNA: TGTGCCAGCAGTGATAAGGGGTCCTATAATTCACCCCTCCACTTT; CDR3 protein: CASSDKGSYNSPLHF
clone size: NA; V gene: TRBV9; J gene: TRBJ2-7; D gene: TRBD2; CDR3 DNA: TGTGCCAGCAGCCTAATAGCGGGGCCGGGGGAGCAGTACTTC; CDR3 protein: CASSLIAGPGEQYF
clone size: NA; V gene: TRBV5-4; J gene: TRBJ2-1; D gene: TRBD2; CDR3 DNA: TGTGCCAGCGGGACTAGCGGGGGGGCCTACAATGAGCAGTTCTTC; CDR3 protein: CASGTSGGAYNEQFF
clone size: NA; V gene: TRBV7-2; J gene: TRBJ2-7; D gene: TRBD2; CDR3 DNA: TGTGCCAGCAGCTTAGCTGGGACTAGGTCCCACGAGCAGTACTTC; CDR3 protein: CASSLAGTRSHEQYF
clone size: NA; V gene: TRBV5-8; J gene: TRBJ2-1; D gene: TRBD1; CDR3 DNA: TGTGCCAGCAGCTTCGACAGGGGCCATGAGCAGTTCTTC; CDR3 protein: CASSFDRGHEQFF
clone size: NA; V gene: TRBV2; J gene: TRBJ1-1; D gene: NA; CDR3 DNA: TGTGCCAGCAGTGAAGCGACAGCGAACACTGAAGCTTTCTTT; CDR3 protein: CASSEATANTEAFF
clone size: NA; V gene: TRBV6-5; J gene: TRBJ1-6; D gene: TRBD1; CDR3 DNA: TGTGCCAGCAGGGGACAGGGCTCCTATAATTCACCCCTCCACTTT; CDR3 protein: CASRGQGSYNSPLHF
clone size: few; V gene: TRBV21-1; J gene: TRBJ2-1; D gene: NA; CDR3 DNA: TGTGCCAGCAGCAAAGACGAGCAGTTCTTC; CDR3 protein: CASSKDEQFF
clone size: NA; V gene: TRBV11-1; J gene: TRBJ2-7; D gene: TRBD2; CDR3 DNA: TGTGCCAGCAGCCCCGGAGGACTAGCGGGAGCCTACGAGCAGTACTTC; CDR3 protein: CASSPGGLAGAYEQYF
clone size: NA; V gene: TRBV5-1; J gene: TRBJ2-5; D gene: TRBD1; CDR3 DNA: TGCGCCAGCAGCTTGGTGGCAGGGGGCGAAGAGACCCAGTACTTC; CDR3 protein: CASSLVAGGEETQYF
clone size: NA; V gene: TRBV19; J gene: TRBJ2-5; D gene: TRBD2; CDR3 DNA: TGTGCCAGTAGGTCCGAAAGTCGCGTAGCGGGAGAAGAGACCCAGTACTTC; CDR3 protein: CASRSESRVAGEETQYF
clone size: NA; V gene: TRBV19; J gene: TRBJ1-5; D gene: TRBD1; CDR3 DNA: TGTGCCAGTAGCCAACCCTATGGACAGGCCATGAATCAGCCCCAGCATTTT; CDR3 protein: CASSQPYGQAMNQPQHF
clone size: NA; V gene: TRBV28; J gene: TRBJ2-4; D gene: NA; CDR3 DNA: TGTGCCAGCAGTTTCGGCGGGGCAATGGGAAACATTCAGTACTTC; CDR3 protein: CASSFGGAMGNIQYF
clone size: medium-sized; V gene: TRBV5-4; J gene: TRBJ1-6; D gene: TRBD1; CDR3 DNA: TGTGCCAGCAGCACCTTTACAGGGGGCAATTCACCCCTCCACTTT; CDR3 protein: CASSTFTGGNSPLHF
clone size: NA; V gene: TRBV4-1; J gene: TRBJ1-2; D gene: NA; CDR3 DNA: TGCGCCAGCAGCCCCGCCGCCTCCCGAGGAGGTGGCTACACCTTC; CDR3 protein: CASSPAASRGGGYTF
clone size: NA; V gene: TRBV27; J gene: TRBJ2-7; D gene: NA; CDR3 DNA: TGTGCCAGCAGGCGCGCCCGGACAGAACCCCAATACGAGCAGTACTTC; CDR3 protein: CASRRARTEPQYEQYF
clone size: NA; V gene: TRBV2; J gene: TRBJ2-3; D gene: NA; CDR3 DNA: TGTGCCAGCGGTAGCACAGATACGCAGTATTTT; CDR3 protein: CASGSTDTQYF
clone size: medium-sized; V gene: TRBV25-1; J gene: TRBJ2-2; D gene: TRBD2; CDR3 DNA: TGTGCCAGCAGTAGCGGGGGGTATGACACCGGGGAGCTGTTTTTT; CDR3 protein: CASSSGGYDTGELFF
clone size: once; V gene: TRBV6-6; J gene: TRBJ2-7; D gene: NA; CDR3 DNA: TGTGCCAGCCGAGTGAGTGAAGGGCGCGAGCAGTACTTC; CDR3 protein: CASRVSEGREQYF
clone size: NA; V gene: TRBV7-2; J gene: TRBJ2-7; D gene: TRBD1; CDR3 DNA: TGTGCCAGCAGCTATACGGGACAGGGGGCCTACGAGCAGTACTTC; CDR3 protein: CASSYTGQGAYEQYF
clone size: NA; V gene: TRBV5-1; J gene: TRBJ1-1; D gene: NA; CDR3 DNA: TGCGCCAGCAGCTTGGCCGGTGGCACTTTGAACACTGAAGCTTTCTTT; CDR3 protein: CASSLAGGTLNTEAFF
clone size: few; V gene: TRBV19; J gene: TRBJ1-5; D gene: TRBD1; CDR3 DNA: TGTGCCAGTGCGGCGGGACAGGGCAATCAGCCCCAGCATTTT; CDR3 protein: CASAAGQGNQPQHF
clone size: NA; V gene: TRBV6-4; J gene: TRBJ2-7; D gene: TRBD1; CDR3 DNA: TGTGCCAGCAGCGGACAGGGTCTGTACGAGCAGTACTTC; CDR3 protein: CASSGQGLYEQYF
clone size: NA; V gene: TRBV6-5; J gene: TRBJ1-1; D gene: NA; CDR3 DNA: TGTGCCAGCAGTAGCCAGGGGAAGTGGAACACTGAAGCTTTCTTT; CDR3 protein: CASSSQGKWNTEAFF
clone size: few; V gene: TRBV9; J gene: TRBJ1-6; D gene: NA; CDR3 DNA: TGTGCCAGCAGCGTAGGACAGGCAGCCAATTCACCCCTCCACTTT; CDR3 protein: CASSVGQAANSPLHF
clone size: NA; V gene: TRBV5-4; J gene: TRBJ2-2; D gene: NA; CDR3 DNA: TGTGCCAGCAGCATAAGTGGACAGACGAACACCGGGGAGCTGTTTTTT; CDR3 protein: CASSISGQTNTGELFF
clone size: NA; V gene: TRBV6-5; J gene: TRBJ1-1; D gene: NA; CDR3 DNA: TGTGCCAGCAGGACACAGAAGAACACTGAAGCTTTCTTT; CDR3 protein: CASRTQKNTEAFF